The next 10 T cell receptor beta chains were all read from a single sample in a study of blood T cell repertoires in COVID-19. Generated by immunoSEQ multiplex PCR, the TCRdb table keeps only in-frame clones and is missing some. The table shows around 86,000 clones, with 75% to 85% occurring only once. Input material: peripheral blood. The receptors come from a woman aged 80 or over with acute or convalescent COVID-19.

This clone was seen just once. V and J are TRBV15 and TRBJ2-7; D not resolved. From germline, CDR1 is LNHNV and CDR2 YYDKDF (reference sequence). V lost 0 bases and J lost 3, with 6 bases in between. The CDR3 is 13 amino acids. The CDR3 region has the DNA TGTGCCACCAGCAGAGATCTAATCTACGAGCAGTACTTC. It codes for CATSRDLIYEQYF.

The chain carries TRBV9 and TRBJ1-1; TRBD1 aligns across 7 bases. Trimming at V came to 4 bases and at J to 0 bases, leaving 3 bases not matched to a gene. The length of the CDR3 is 14 residues. Per the germline V gene, CDR1 is SGDLS and CDR2 is YYNGEE. The CDR3 bases are TGTGCCAGCAGCACGGACAGGATGAACACTGAAGCTTTCTTT. This encodes CASSTDRMNTEAFF.

V is TRBV27 and J is TRBJ1-1; D not certain. The CDR3 length is 14 residues. CDR1 is MNHEY, CDR2 SMNVEV, per germline (reference sequence). V lost 3 bases and J 5 bases, leaving 13 bases between the germline ends. The CDR3: CASSLSRDPTEAFF. The CDR3 coding sequence is TGTGCCAGCAGTTTGTCGAGGGATCCTACTGAAGCTTTCTTT.

V is TRBV5-6 and J is TRBJ2-5, with 10 bases identical to TRBD1. CDR3 length: 18 amino acids. Germline-derived CDR1 and CDR2 are SGHDT and YYEEEE. V was pared by 4 bases and J by 5 bases, with 17 bases of the junction left unmatched. CDR3 bases: TGTGCCAGCAGCCGTTTTGGTGGGACAGGGGAATCAAGGGAGACCCAGTACTTC. Its translation: CASSRFGGTGESRETQYF.

The CDR3 is CASSASLDNEQFF. The CDR3 DNA is TGTGCCAGCAGCGCGTCCTTAGACAATGAGCAGTTCTTC. J is TRBJ2-1 and V is TRBV6-5; D not certain. The CDR3 sequence is 13 residues long. Trimming removed 6 bases from V and 5 bases from J, with 11 bases in between. Per the germline V gene, CDR1 is MNHEY and CDR2 is SVGAGI.

This clone has a single count. This rearrangement joins TRBV5-5 to TRBJ2-1; the D gene is possibly TRBD2 (5 bases). The germline V gene has CDR1 SGHKS and CDR2 YYEKEE (reference sequence). V was trimmed by 3 bases and J by 0 bases, leaving 10 bases between them. The CDR3 length is 15 residues. DNA of the CDR3: TGTGCCAGCAGCTCGGACTGGGGCTCCTACAATGAGCAGTTCTTC. As protein: CASSSDWGSYNEQFF.

The V gene is TRBV30, the J gene TRBJ1-6; D is perhaps TRBD1 (5 bases). Germline V gives CDR1 GTSNPN, CDR2 SVGIG (reference sequence). V was cut by 5 bases and J by 5 bases, with 10 bases left in between. The CDR3 totals 13 residues. CDR3 loop: CAWSRDNNSPLHF. The CDR3 DNA reads TGTGCCTGGTCCAGGGATAATAATTCACCCCTCCACTTT.

The count of this clone is one. The rearrangement joins TRBV7-6 to TRBJ2-7, with TRBD1 matching 7 bases. Germline trimming cut 4 bases from V and 3 bases from J; bases unmatched to any gene: 9. Germline V gives CDR1 SGHVS, CDR2 FNYEAQ. The CDR3 is made up of 15 amino acids. Here the CDR3 reads CASSSYPGQNYEQYF. In nucleotides, the CDR3 is TGTGCCAGCAGCTCCTATCCGGGACAGAACTACGAGCAGTACTTC.

The V gene is TRBV10-3, the J gene TRBJ2-5; 13 nucleotides match TRBD2. From germline, CDR1 is ENHRY and CDR2 SYGVKD. CDR3 size: 20 residues. Unmatched junction bases numbered 14, after V lost 0 bases and J lost 4 bases. CDR3 residues: CAISESTGLAGTGARETQYF. The CDR3, as DNA: TGTGCCATCAGTGAGTCCACGGGACTAGCGGGGACAGGGGCCCGAGAGACCCAGTACTTC.

The rearrangement uses TRBV28 and TRBJ2-2; 8 nucleotides agree with TRBD2. CDR3 length: 16 residues. Looked up from germline, CDR1 is MDHEN and CDR2 is SYDVKM. V was pared by 2 bases and J by 5 bases, with 7 bases of the junction left unmatched. CDR3 DNA: TGTGCCAGCAGTTTAGATCTCCGGGAGGGTACCGGGGAGCTGTTTTTT. Translated: CASSLDLREGTGELFF.